The 3 T cell receptor beta chains given below trace back to one sample, sequenced in a study of identical twins. TCRdb re-derived calls from the 5' RACE reads in MiXCR, one entry per CDR3 protein. The sample lists 310,000 or so distinct CDR3 sequences; roughly 8.6% were seen once. The data were also submitted as part of a second study, on yellow fever vaccine responses in identical twins.

Input material: memory (CD45RO+) T cells sorted from blood. These receptors all come from a woman aged 18-29 years in good health.

This clonotype was seen many times. V and J are TRBV6-1 and TRBJ1-5; 10 bases are shared with TRBD1. Germline values: CDR1 MNHNS, CDR2 SASEGT. Trimming removed 5 bases from V and 6 bases from J; junction bases left unmatched: 10. This CDR3 has 16 amino acids. The CDR3 region is CASSPDRGRLGQPQHF. The CDR3 nucleotides read TGTGCCAGCAGTCCCGACAGGGGGCGGCTTGGTCAGCCCCAGCATTTT.

The table lists this clonotype with many counts. The V call is TRBV7-6, the J call TRBJ2-3; 9 positions agree with TRBD1. V shed 1 base and J 0 bases; nucleotides not matched to a gene: 11. CDR3 size: 19 residues. Germline V CDR1 and CDR2: SGHVS, FNYEAQ. CDR3 DNA sequence: TGTGCCAGCAGCTTAGGTCGATTCAAACAGGGGGCGAGCACAGATACGCAGTATTTT. Amino acids: CASSLGRFKQGASTDTQYF.

There are a few counts of this clonotype. The V gene is TRBV29-1, the J gene TRBJ2-7, with a possible D match to TRBD2 (5 bases). The CDR3 is 14 amino acids. Between the trimmed V and J ends, which lost 0 bases and 3 bases, there was a span of 12 bases. The germline V gene has CDR1 SQVTM and CDR2 ANQGSEA. Here the CDR3 DNA reads TGCAGCGTTGAAGATCGGGTAGCGAACTACGAGCAGTACTTC. Translated: CSVEDRVANYEQYF.